A selection of T cell receptor beta chains follows, all from one sample in a study of patients and donors after allogeneic stem cell transplantation. TCRdb called the RT-PCR reads again in MiXCR, with one record for every CDR3 protein. This table holds about 410,000 distinct CDR3 sequences, 16% found once. The material sequenced was blood, either unsorted or a sorted T cell fraction (not recorded which). Receptor source: a human donor who was either an allogeneic HSCT recipient or a stem cell or donor lymphocyte infusion donor (not recorded which). It is not recorded whose cells these are; they may come from a transplant donor. CDR3s include the opening cysteine and the closing phenylalanine or tryptophan. Fields, in order: CDR3 protein, CDR3 DNA, V gene, D gene, clone size, J gene. D genes are given only for firm matches. Clone size is shown for a subset of rows, as once, few, many or a class of expanded clone.

CDR3aa: CASSLDGTSYNEQFF
CDR3nt: TGTGCCAGCAGCTTAGATGGGACTAGCTACAATGAGCAGTTCTTC
v_gene: TRBV11-3
d_gene: TRBD2
abundance: few
j_gene: TRBJ2-1

CDR3aa: CASSLAGGQGDSPLHF
CDR3nt: TGCGCCAGCAGCTTGGCCGGGGGACAGGGGGATTCACCCCTCCACTTT
v_gene: TRBV5-1
d_gene: TRBD1
abundance: few
j_gene: TRBJ1-6

CDR3aa: CASSARNGQGANSPLHF
CDR3nt: TGTGCCAGCAGTGCCCGAAACGGACAGGGTGCGAATTCACCCCTCCACTTT
v_gene: TRBV6-1
d_gene: TRBD1
abundance: few
j_gene: TRBJ1-6

CDR3aa: CASSPGPGRGTDTQYF
CDR3nt: TGTGCCAGCAGTCCTGGCCCCGGGCGGGGCACAGATACGCAGTATTTT
v_gene: TRBV7-2
d_gene: .
abundance: .
j_gene: TRBJ2-3

CDR3aa: CASKEQGARGYTF
CDR3nt: TGTGCCAGCAAGGAGCAGGGGGCGAGGGGCTACACCTTC
v_gene: TRBV12-3/TRBV12-4
d_gene: TRBD1
abundance: few
j_gene: TRBJ1-2

CDR3aa: CATAGPLGSTGELFF
CDR3nt: TGTGCCACCGCCGGGCCCTTGGGAAGCACCGGGGAGCTGTTTTTT
v_gene: TRBV24-1
d_gene: .
abundance: many
j_gene: TRBJ2-2

CDR3aa: CASSRTSGRTDTQYF
CDR3nt: TGTGCCAGCAGCCGGACTAGCGGGAGAACAGATACGCAGTATTTT
v_gene: TRBV14
d_gene: TRBD2
abundance: few
j_gene: TRBJ2-3

CDR3aa: CASSSPRPGRLNTEAFF
CDR3nt: TGTGCCAGCAGTTCTCCCCGCCCCGGACGGTTGAACACTGAAGCTTTCTTT
v_gene: TRBV6-5
d_gene: .
abundance: .
j_gene: TRBJ1-1

CDR3aa: CASSFRSQRQETQYF
CDR3nt: TGTGCCAGCAGTTTTAGGTCCCAGAGACAAGAGACCCAGTACTTC
v_gene: TRBV28
d_gene: .
abundance: .
j_gene: TRBJ2-5

CDR3aa: CSVGLAGPTGELFF
CDR3nt: TGCAGTGTGGGGTTAGCGGGGCCCACCGGGGAGCTGTTTTTT
v_gene: TRBV29-1
d_gene: TRBD2
abundance: few
j_gene: TRBJ2-2

CDR3aa: CASSHPGTPSNQPQHF
CDR3nt: TGTGCCAGCAGCCACCCCGGAACCCCTAGCAATCAGCCCCAGCATTTT
v_gene: TRBV3-1
d_gene: .
abundance: .
j_gene: TRBJ1-5

CDR3aa: CASSLSGTGGQETQYF
CDR3nt: TGTGCCAGCAGCTTATCCGGGACAGGGGGACAAGAGACCCAGTACTTC
v_gene: TRBV11-2
d_gene: TRBD1
abundance: few
j_gene: TRBJ2-5

CDR3aa: CASSSDYGPYEQYF
CDR3nt: TGTGCCAGCAGCTCAGACTACGGACCCTACGAGCAGTACTTC
v_gene: TRBV7-8
d_gene: .
abundance: .
j_gene: TRBJ2-7

CDR3aa: CSARGSRSTDTQYF
CDR3nt: TGCAGTGCTAGGGGGTCGCGGAGCACAGATACGCAGTATTTT
v_gene: TRBV20-1
d_gene: .
abundance: few
j_gene: TRBJ2-3

CDR3aa: CSARPGQSPSYEQYF
CDR3nt: TGCAGTGCTAGACCGGGACAGAGCCCTTCCTACGAGCAGTACTTC
v_gene: TRBV20-1
d_gene: TRBD1
abundance: .
j_gene: TRBJ2-7

CDR3aa: CASSLRREGYTF
CDR3nt: TGTGCCAGCAGCTTACGACGGGAGGGCTACACCTTC
v_gene: TRBV7-2
d_gene: .
abundance: .
j_gene: TRBJ1-2

CDR3aa: CSARDKGSSNYGYTF
CDR3nt: TGCAGTGCTAGAGATAAGGGATCCTCTAACTATGGCTACACCTTC
v_gene: TRBV20-1
d_gene: .
abundance: few
j_gene: TRBJ1-2

CDR3aa: CASSLDSPSGTAFF
CDR3nt: TGCGCCAGCAGCTTGGACAGCCCTTCAGGTACAGCTTTCTTT
v_gene: TRBV5-1
d_gene: .
abundance: many
j_gene: TRBJ1-1

CDR3aa: CAWSVRGGQPQHF
CDR3nt: TGTGCCTGGAGTGTAAGGGGAGGCCAGCCCCAGCATTTT
v_gene: TRBV30
d_gene: .
abundance: few
j_gene: TRBJ1-5

CDR3aa: CSARSSTGWKRVALGNTIYF
CDR3nt: TGCAGTGCTAGATCATCAACAGGGTGGAAGAGGGTAGCGCTTGGAAACACCATATATTTT
v_gene: TRBV20-1
d_gene: .
abundance: .
j_gene: TRBJ1-3

CDR3aa: CATSKERERTDTQYF
CDR3nt: TGTGCCACCAGCAAGGAGCGGGAGCGCACAGATACGCAGTATTTT
v_gene: TRBV15
d_gene: TRBD2
abundance: few
j_gene: TRBJ2-3

CDR3aa: CASGLGAEIQPQHF
CDR3nt: TGTGCTAGTGGTTTGGGGGCAGAGATTCAGCCCCAGCATTTT
v_gene: TRBV12-5
d_gene: .
abundance: few
j_gene: TRBJ1-5

CDR3aa: CASSPDRGGNTEAFF
CDR3nt: TGCGCCAGCAGCCCAGACAGGGGTGGGAACACTGAAGCTTTCTTT
v_gene: TRBV5-1
d_gene: TRBD1
abundance: many
j_gene: TRBJ1-1

CDR3aa: CASSTGLNTEAFF
CDR3nt: TGTGCCAGCAGTACCGGACTAAACACTGAAGCTTTCTTT
v_gene: TRBV12-3/TRBV12-4
d_gene: .
abundance: .
j_gene: TRBJ1-1

CDR3aa: CSASGAGVYNEQFF
CDR3nt: TGCAGTGCTAGCGGGGCGGGAGTTTACAATGAGCAGTTCTTC
v_gene: TRBV20-1
d_gene: TRBD2
abundance: few
j_gene: TRBJ2-1

CDR3aa: CASSPSGALGYGYTF
CDR3nt: TGTGCCAGCAGCCCTAGCGGGGCCCTGGGCTATGGCTACACCTTC
v_gene: TRBV7-3
d_gene: .
abundance: .
j_gene: TRBJ1-2

CDR3aa: CSASGRGTDTQYF
CDR3nt: TGCAGTGCGAGCGGGAGGGGGACAGATACGCAGTATTTT
v_gene: TRBV20-1
d_gene: TRBD2
abundance: .
j_gene: TRBJ2-3

CDR3aa: CASSLVNPGKTQYF
CDR3nt: TGTGCCAGCAGCTTGGTAAACCCTGGGAAGACCCAGTACTTC
v_gene: TRBV5-5
d_gene: .
abundance: few
j_gene: TRBJ2-5